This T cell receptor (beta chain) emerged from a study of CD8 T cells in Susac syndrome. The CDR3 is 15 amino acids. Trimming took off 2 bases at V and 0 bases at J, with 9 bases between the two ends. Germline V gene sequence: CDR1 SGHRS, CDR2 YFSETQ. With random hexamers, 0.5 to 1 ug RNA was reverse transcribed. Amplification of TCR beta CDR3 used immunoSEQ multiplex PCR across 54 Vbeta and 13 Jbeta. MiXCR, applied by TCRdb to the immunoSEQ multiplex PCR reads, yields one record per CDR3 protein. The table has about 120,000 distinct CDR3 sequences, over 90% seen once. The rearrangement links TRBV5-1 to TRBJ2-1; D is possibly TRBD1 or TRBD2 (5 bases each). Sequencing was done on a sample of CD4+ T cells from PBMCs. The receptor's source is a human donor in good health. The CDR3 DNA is TGCGCCAGCAGCTTATGGGGGAGCTCCTACAATGAGCAGTTCTTC. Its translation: CASSLWGSSYNEQFF.